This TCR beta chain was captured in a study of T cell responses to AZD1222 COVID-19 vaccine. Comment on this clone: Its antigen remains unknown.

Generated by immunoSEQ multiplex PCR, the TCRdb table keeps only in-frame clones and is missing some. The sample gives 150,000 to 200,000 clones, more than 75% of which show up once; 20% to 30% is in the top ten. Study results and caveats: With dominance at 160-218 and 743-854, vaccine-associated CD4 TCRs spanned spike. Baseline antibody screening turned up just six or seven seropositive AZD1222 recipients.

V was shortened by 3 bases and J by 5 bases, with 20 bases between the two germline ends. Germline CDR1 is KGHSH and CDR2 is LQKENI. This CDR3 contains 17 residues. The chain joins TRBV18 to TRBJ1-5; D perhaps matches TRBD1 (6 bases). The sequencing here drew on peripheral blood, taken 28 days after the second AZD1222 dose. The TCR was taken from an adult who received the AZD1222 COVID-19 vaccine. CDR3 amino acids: CASSPRAGDLRDQPQHF. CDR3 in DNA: TGTGCCAGCTCACCCAGGGCAGGGGATTTGAGGGATCAGCCCCAGCATTTT.